The sequence of this TCR beta chain was determined in a study of regulatory T cells in long-lasting Graves disease. Study results and caveats: Persistent patients had a count of shared public clonotypes (approximately 2,800) that exceeded that of new patients (around 970). Preferential use of TRBV28, TRBJ1-2 and TRBJ2-5 was seen in persistent disease. No thyroid tissue was studied; the work used peripheral blood only.

The table lists this clonotype with many counts. Its antigen remains unknown. V lost 1 base, J lost 0 bases, and 7 bases lay in between. The CDR3 has 14 amino acids. Looked up from germline, CDR1 is DFQATT and CDR2 is SNEGSKA (reference sequence). Time point given: newly diagnosed GD, antithyroid drugs for less than 3 months. Extracted PBMC RNA gave rise to the TCR library. Both iRepertoire HTBI primers and Arm-PCR of CDR3 regions were used to build the TCR beta libraries. TCRdb reprocessed the multiplex PCR reads via MiXCR and lists one record per CDR3 protein. Of around 250,000 distinct CDR3 sequences in the sample, over 20% were seen once.

The chain combines TRBV20-1 with TRBJ1-5; a weak D match, TRBD1 (5 bases). The material was peripheral blood mononuclear cells (PBMCs), obtained at new diagnosis, from a patient treated with antithyroid drugs. The receptor comes from a female donor with Graves disease. The CDR3 spells CSARVRGSNQPQHF. The CDR3 bases are TGCAGTGCTAGAGTAAGGGGTAGCAATCAGCCCCAGCATTTT.